The next 31 T cell receptor beta chains were all read from a single sample in a study of PD-L1 blockade in urothelial cancer. Some clones are missing from TCRdb's copy, which holds only in-frame ones; the method was immunoSEQ multiplex PCR. The table has roughly 51,000 clones, 79% seen once; the top ten hold around 9.3%. Time point defined: pretreatment peripheral blood. The sample here was PBMCs, taken around atezolizumab (anti-PD-L1) treatment. The receptors were sampled from a man in his 70s with urothelial cancer.

The rearrangement links TRBV2 to TRBJ2-1; tentative D call: TRBD2 (6 bases). The CDR3 contains 15 residues. CDR1 SNHLY and CDR2 FYNNEI come from the germline V gene. The V and J ends lost 7 bases and 6 bases respectively, with 19 bases between them. DNA of the CDR3: TGTGCCAGCACCGTAGCGGCGGAACAGTCCAATGAGCAGTTCTTC. Its translation is CASTVAAEQSNEQFF.

The CDR3 region is CASSIPGQGSGIPEAFF. The DNA for the CDR3 is TGTGCCAGCAGCATACCGGGACAGGGGAGTGGAATTCCTGAAGCTTTCTTT. The J gene is TRBJ1-1, the V gene TRBV5-6; 10 nucleotides match TRBD1. Per the germline V gene, CDR1 is SGHDT and CDR2 is YYEEEE. The trim removed 4 bases at V and 6 bases at J, leaving 15 bases unmatched. The CDR3 is made up of 17 amino acids.

This rearrangement joins TRBV5-1 to TRBJ2-7; 10 bases match TRBD2. Per the germline V gene, CDR1 is SGHRS and CDR2 is YFSETQ. Germline trimming cut 4 bases from V and 0 bases from J; bases unmatched to any gene: 4. The CDR3 loop spans 15 amino acids. This chain's CDR3 is CASSPSSGSSYEQYF. CDR3 bases: TGCGCCAGCAGCCCATCTAGCGGGAGCTCCTACGAGCAGTACTTC.

CDR3 amino acids: CASSDQAASEQYF. The CDR3 nucleotides are TGTGCCAGCAGCGACCAGGCCGCAAGCGAGCAGTACTTC. The chain couples TRBV11-3 to TRBJ2-7; no firm D call. From germline, CDR1 is SGHNT and CDR2 YENEEA. The CDR3 sequence is 13 residues long. Trimming took off 5 bases at V and 6 bases at J, with 14 bases between the two ends.

The chain has TRBV7-9 and TRBJ2-1, with 10 bases lining up with TRBD2. Germline V CDR1 and CDR2: SEHNR, FQNEAQ (reference sequence). V shed 5 bases, J shed 8 bases, and the junction held 6 bases outside the gene matches. The CDR3 has 14 residues. In DNA form, the CDR3 reads TGTGCCAGCAGCCCACTAGCGGGAAGTCATGAGCAGTTCTTC. Protein product: CASSPLAGSHEQFF.

This rearrangement joins TRBV19 to TRBJ1-5; D is unresolved. This CDR3 is built from 17 residues. The V end was cut by 3 bases, the J end by 0 bases, with 15 bases between. Per germline, CDR1 LNHDA and CDR2 SQIVND (reference sequence). As DNA, the CDR3 is TGTGCCAGTAGTATTTCCTTGCAGGCCTATAGCAATCAGCCCCAGCATTTT. Protein product: CASSISLQAYSNQPQHF. Complete variable domain (other parts from reference TRBV19 and TRBJ1-5): DGGITQSPKYLFRKEGQNVTLSCEQNLNHDAMYWYRQDPGQGLRLIYYSQIVNDFQKGDIAEGYSVSREKKESFPLTVTSAQKNPTAFYLCASSISLQAYSNQPQHFGDGTRLSIL.

A few counts support this clone. The chain recombines TRBV25-1 with TRBJ2-2; possible D gene TRBD1, 5 bases. Germline-derived CDR1 and CDR2 are MGHDK and SYGVNS. V lost 2 bases and J lost 1, with 11 bases in between. There are 16 residues in the CDR3. As DNA, the CDR3 is TGTGCCAGCAGTGAAGAGTCAGGGATGAACACCGGGGAGCTGTTTTTT. Translated: CASSEESGMNTGELFF.

This chain connects TRBV25-1 to TRBJ2-7; 14 nucleotides match TRBD2. CDR3 length equals 14 residues. Germline-derived CDR1 and CDR2 are MGHDK and SYGVNS. J was trimmed by 5 bases and V by 4 bases; bases with no gene match: 1. The CDR3 loop is CASSGLAGGNEQYF. CDR3 DNA sequence: TGTGCCAGCAGTGGACTAGCGGGAGGGAACGAGCAGTACTTC.

J is TRBJ1-5 and V is TRBV11-2, with D unresolved. In germline, CDR1 is SGHAT, CDR2 FQNNGV. The CDR3 is made up of 15 amino acids. The ends were cut back, 0 bases at V and 5 bases at J, with 11 bases in the middle. The CDR3 DNA reads as TGTGCCAGCAGCTTAGACTGGCAGGTTGATCAGCCCCAGCATTTT. Its protein is CASSLDWQVDQPQHF.

This chain links TRBV5-4 with TRBJ2-7, with 9 positions matching TRBD1. CDR3 length: 19 amino acids. Germline CDR1 and CDR2: SGHNT and YYREEE (reference sequence). With 0 bases clipped from V and 1 base from J, the junction kept 14 bases outside the gene matches. CDR3 bases: TGTGCCAGCAGCTTGGGACGATTTAACAGGGGGCGCCCTTCCTACGAGCAGTACTTC. Its protein is CASSLGRFNRGRPSYEQYF.

CDR3 DNA sequence: TGTGCCAGCAGTGAAGGTGGTCGACTAGCAGAGTTCTTC. It codes for CASSEGGRLAEFF. V gene TRBV6-1 combines with J gene TRBJ2-1; the match to TRBD2 covers 7 bases. With V trimmed by 1 base and J by 14 bases, 8 bases remained unmatched. Germline V gives CDR1 MNHNS, CDR2 SASEGT. The CDR3 spans 13 residues.

The table lists this clone with a count of one. This rearrangement joins TRBV2 to TRBJ2-7, with 8 bases aligning to TRBD2. CDR3 size: 13 residues. Germline CDR1 reads SNHLY; CDR2 reads FYNNEI. V was clipped by 6 bases and J by 2 bases; unmatched bases: 3. The CDR3 here is CASRGLGTYEQYF. The CDR3 bases are TGTGCCAGCAGGGGACTAGGCACCTACGAGCAGTACTTC.

This clone was counted once. This chain uses TRBV27 with TRBJ2-7; a possible D gene is TRBD1 (6 bases). The CDR3 is made up of 14 amino acids. V dropped 5 bases and J dropped 6 bases, with 17 bases sitting between them. The germline V gene has CDR1 MNHEY and CDR2 SMNVEV (reference sequence). The CDR3 loop is CASSPGQYPREQYF. The CDR3 nucleotides are TGTGCCAGCAGTCCCGGACAGTACCCTCGCGAGCAGTACTTC.

This clone turned up a few times. This rearrangement joins TRBV6-4 to TRBJ1-5; D remains unclear. Germline CDR1 MRHNA, CDR2 SNTAGT. This CDR3 comprises 13 residues. The V gene lost 0 bases and the J gene lost 6 bases, with 6 bases spanning the gap. The CDR3 here is CASSDSSSQPQHF. CDR3 coding DNA: TGTGCCAGCAGTGACTCGAGTTCTCAGCCCCAGCATTTT.

The rearrangement links TRBV7-2 to TRBJ2-5; weak D call: TRBD1 (6 bases). V gave up 2 bases and J gave up 4 bases, with 14 bases separating them. The CDR3 consists of 15 residues. Germline V CDR1 and CDR2: SGHTA, FQGNSA. The CDR3 sequence is CASSLSAGVRETQYF. The DNA of the CDR3 is TGTGCCAGCAGCTTATCCGCAGGGGTGCGAGAGACCCAGTACTTC. The full variable domain, in which reference TRBV7-2 and TRBJ2-5 provide the parts outside the CDR3, is GAGVSQSPSNKVTEKGKDVELRCDPISGHTALYWYRQSLGQGLEFLIYFQGNSAPDKSGLPSDRFSAERTGGSVSTLTIQRTQQEDSAVYLCASSLSAGVRETQYFGPGTRLLVL.

The chain joins TRBV27 to TRBJ1-2; TRBD1 matches 11 bases. Germline V CDR1 and CDR2: MNHEY, SMNVEV (reference sequence). V was clipped by 5 bases and J by 4 bases; unmatched bases: 6. The CDR3 covers 15 residues. CDR3 sequence: CASSGTGTGGYGYTF. The CDR3 nucleotides read TGTGCCAGCAGTGGAACCGGGACAGGGGGCTATGGCTACACCTTC.

The V call is TRBV4-1, the J call TRBJ1-1; tentative D call: TRBD1 (5 bases). V was cut by 1 base and J by 4 bases, with 16 bases left in between. The germline gives CDR1 MGHRA, CDR2 YSYEKL. The CDR3 is 16 residues long. CDR3 residues: CASSQGGQGGGTEAFF. The CDR3 coding sequence is TGCGCCAGCAGCCAAGGTGGTCAGGGAGGCGGCACTGAAGCTTTCTTT.

The chain employs TRBV18 and TRBJ2-1, with D tentatively TRBD2 (5 bases). V was shortened by 2 bases and J by 4 bases, with 9 bases between the two germline ends. The CDR3 contains 14 residues. Germline V CDR1 and CDR2: KGHSH, LQKENI. The CDR3 reads CASSPDYRYNEQFF. CDR3 nucleotides: TGTGCCAGCTCACCAGACTACCGATACAATGAGCAGTTCTTC.

The rearrangement joins TRBV6-5 to TRBJ2-5, with 8 bases matching TRBD2. J lost 7 bases, V lost 2 bases, and 6 bases had no gene match. The CDR3 is 14 residues long. CDR1 is MNHEY and CDR2 is SVGAGI in the germline V gene. The CDR3 loop reads CASSYESGRWTQYF. Here the CDR3 DNA reads TGTGCCAGCAGTTACGAGAGCGGGAGATGGACCCAGTACTTC.

This sequence joins TRBV30 and TRBJ1-1; D call uncertain. The V and J ends lost 2 bases and 1 base respectively, with 5 bases between them. CDR3 length: 12 residues. The germline gives CDR1 GTSNPN, CDR2 SVGIG (reference sequence). CDR3 in DNA: TGTGCCTGGAGTCATCAGAACACTGAAGCTTTCTTT. Amino acid sequence: CAWSHQNTEAFF.

V gene TRBV19 combines with J gene TRBJ2-1, with a tentative D call TRBD1 (6 bases). This CDR3 has 15 amino acids. Per germline, CDR1 LNHDA and CDR2 SQIVND (reference sequence). Trimming took off 0 bases at V and 3 bases at J, with 9 bases between the two ends. CDR3 region: CASSIERGHYNEQFF. CDR3 coding DNA: TGTGCCAGTAGTATAGAGAGGGGACACTACAATGAGCAGTTCTTC.

This clone is a singleton in its sample. The chain is built from TRBV5-4 and TRBJ2-5; 13 positions agree with TRBD2. The CDR3 length is 16 residues. With V trimmed by 4 bases and J by 2 bases, 5 bases remained unmatched. CDR1 is SGHNT, CDR2 YYREEE, per germline (reference sequence). CDR3 protein: CASSAQLAGGQETQYF. DNA for the CDR3: TGTGCCAGCAGCGCGCAACTAGCGGGAGGGCAAGAGACCCAGTACTTC.

V gene TRBV23-1 combines with J gene TRBJ2-5; D is undetermined. TRBV23-1 is given ORF status, its function remaining uncertain. The length of the CDR3 is 13 residues. V was pared by 2 bases and J by 7 bases, with 11 bases between. Here the CDR3 reads CASSQNIPRTQYF. The DNA for the CDR3 is TGCGCCAGCAGTCAAAACATTCCAAGGACCCAGTACTTC.

The gene calls are TRBV7-8 and TRBJ1-5, with 9 nucleotides matching TRBD1. V gave up 3 bases and J gave up 2 bases; unmatched junction bases: 8. The CDR3 sequence is 17 residues long. Germline V gene data show CDR1 as SGHVS and CDR2 as FQNEAQ. The DNA for the CDR3 is TGTGCCAGCAGCTTGGCCGGGACAGGGAAAGGCAATCAGCCCCAGCATTTT. Translation gives CASSLAGTGKGNQPQHF.

The chain couples TRBV4-1 to TRBJ2-5; 7 positions match TRBD1. Germline trimming cut 4 bases from V and 1 base from J; bases unmatched to any gene: 9. The CDR3 is made up of 16 amino acids. Per germline, CDR1 MGHRA and CDR2 YSYEKL. In nucleotides, the CDR3 is TGCGCCAGCAGCCCAGGGGGACGGGCATTCCAAGAGACCCAGTACTTC. It translates to CASSPGGRAFQETQYF.

This chain joins TRBV10-1 and TRBJ2-7, with 8 bases fitting TRBD2. Germline values: CDR1 WNHNN, CDR2 SYGVQD (reference sequence). J lost 2 bases, V lost 7 bases, and 19 bases had no gene match. The CDR3 runs 18 residues. CDR3: CASNTDGRDLMGTYEQYF. The CDR3 nucleotides are TGCGCCAGCAATACGGACGGGAGGGACCTTATGGGGACCTACGAGCAGTACTTC.

V is TRBV6-1 and J is TRBJ2-2, with 10 bases matching TRBD2. Germline V CDR1 and CDR2: MNHNS, SASEGT. The V segment lost 2 bases and the J segment 0 bases; nucleotides outside the gene matches: 9. This CDR3 spans 19 amino acids. The CDR3 reads CASSEIAGGLGANTGELFF. The DNA for the CDR3 is TGTGCCAGCAGTGAAATAGCGGGAGGACTTGGCGCGAACACCGGGGAGCTGTTTTTT.

A single count supports this clone. V usage is TRBV27 and J usage is TRBJ1-1; 8 bases map to TRBD1. Germline CDR1 reads MNHEY; CDR2 reads SMNVEV (reference sequence). J was trimmed by 6 bases and V by 8 bases; bases with no gene match: 17. CDR3 length: 16 amino acids. This chain's CDR3 is CASGPLIRGLGSEAFF. The CDR3 nucleotides read TGTGCCAGCGGCCCCCTAATCAGGGGGCTGGGCTCTGAAGCTTTCTTT.

The chain joins TRBV6-1 to TRBJ2-4, with D tentatively TRBD2 (6 bases). The CDR3 totals 14 residues. Germline V gene data show CDR1 as MNHNS and CDR2 as SASEGT. The ends were cut back, 10 bases at V and 6 bases at J, with 19 bases in the middle. In DNA, the CDR3 is TGTGCCACGCGCGATGCGGGGAAGGGAAACATTCAGTACTTC. It encodes CATRDAGKGNIQYF.

This clone was picked up one time. The CDR3 region is CASNTDGAQGSNQPQHF. The CDR3 DNA is TGTGCCAGCAACACCGACGGCGCCCAGGGAAGCAATCAGCCCCAGCATTTT. V usage is TRBV28 and J usage is TRBJ1-5, with D possibly TRBD1 on 5 matching bases. This CDR3 region has 17 residues. V was clipped by 7 bases and J by 1 base, with 20 bases between them. CDR1 is MDHEN, CDR2 SYDVKM, per germline.

V gene TRBV7-8 combines with J gene TRBJ2-7; TRBD1 aligns across 8 bases. Germline lookup yields CDR1 SGHVS and CDR2 FQNEAQ. J was trimmed by 3 bases and V by 4 bases; bases with no gene match: 8. This CDR3 contains 15 residues. The CDR3 nucleotides are TGTGCCAGCAGCTCATCGAGACAGGGGATCTACGAGCAGTACTTC. Its protein product is CASSSSRQGIYEQYF.